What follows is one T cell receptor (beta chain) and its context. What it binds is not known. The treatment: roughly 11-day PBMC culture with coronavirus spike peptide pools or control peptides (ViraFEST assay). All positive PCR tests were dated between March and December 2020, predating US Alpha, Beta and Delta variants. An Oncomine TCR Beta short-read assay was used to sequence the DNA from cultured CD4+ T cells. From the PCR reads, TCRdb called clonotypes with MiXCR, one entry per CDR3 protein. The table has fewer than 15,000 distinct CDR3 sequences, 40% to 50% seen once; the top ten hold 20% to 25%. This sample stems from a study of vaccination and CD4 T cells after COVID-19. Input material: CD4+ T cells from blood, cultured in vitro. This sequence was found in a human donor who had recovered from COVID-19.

CDR3 sequence reads: CSARDISGANTGELFF. The CDR3 bases are TGCAGTGCTAGGGATATAAGCGGGGCGAACACCGGGGAGCTGTTTTTT. This sequence joins TRBV20-1 and TRBJ2-2, with 7 bases matching TRBD2. The CDR3 loop spans 16 amino acids. Unmatched junction bases numbered 7, after V lost 3 bases and J lost 0 bases. Per the germline V gene, CDR1 is DFQATT and CDR2 is SNEGSKA (reference sequence).